The 12 T cell receptor beta chains reported below all come from one sample, sequenced in a study of CD8+ T cells in alopecia areata. Following RNA extraction, reverse transcription yielded cDNA that acted as the sequencing template. TCRdb's copy holds only in-frame clones and misses some; the assay was immunoSEQ multiplex PCR. The sample yields about 140,000 clones, roughly 82% seen once. Documented treatment: oral pan-JAK inhibitor, 5-10 mg twice daily. This sample comprised CD8+ T cells sorted from blood, obtained at week 4, from a patient treated with tofacitinib. These receptors came from a human donor with alopecia areata.

This sequence joins TRBV19 and TRBJ2-1; D is possibly TRBD2 (6 bases). The CDR3 spans 18 residues. Trimming cost V 0 bases and J 8 bases, with 23 bases left between them. The germline CDR1 and CDR2 sequences are LNHDA and SQIVND (reference sequence). CDR3 sequence reads: CASSIDLPGTYPRDEQFF. The CDR3 region has the DNA TGTGCCAGTAGTATAGACCTTCCAGGGACTTACCCTAGGGATGAGCAGTTCTTC.

This clone turned up a few times. V and J are TRBV2 and TRBJ2-5, with D possibly called TRBD1 or TRBD2 (5 bases each). The germline V gene encodes CDR1 SNHLY and CDR2 FYNNEI. The CDR3 consists of 15 residues. V was cut by 7 bases and J by 4 bases, with 19 bases left in between. The CDR3 protein is CASTPWGTLGETQYF. The CDR3 bases are TGTGCCAGCACCCCCTGGGGGACCCTAGGAGAGACCCAGTACTTC.

The chain is built from TRBV13 and TRBJ2-3, with D hard to call. The CDR3 consists of 15 residues. V was pared by 2 bases and J by 0 bases, with 9 bases between. Germline CDR1 is PRHDT and CDR2 is FYEKMQ (reference sequence). The CDR3, as DNA: TGTGCCAGCAGCTTATCTCCCACTAGCACAGATACGCAGTATTTT. This gives the protein CASSLSPTSTDTQYF.

Notes on this clone: One end of the junction is discordant with germline, which a read error may explain. CDR3 residues: CASSLTTSWHNEQFF. CDR3 DNA sequence: TGTGCTAGCAGCTTAACAACTAGCTGGCACAATGAGCAGTTCTTC. The rearrangement uses TRBV7-7 and TRBJ2-1, with D tentatively TRBD2 (6 bases). This CDR3 comprises 15 residues. The germline V gene encodes CDR1 SSHAT and CDR2 FNYEAQ (reference sequence).

The genes are TRBV6-1 and TRBJ2-5, with a possible D match to TRBD1 (6 bases). The CDR3 totals 14 residues. Germline V CDR1 and CDR2: MNHNS, SASEGT. Trimming left V 3 bases short and J 5 bases short, with 13 bases between. CDR3 region: CASSDASGEETQYF. The CDR3 nucleotides are TGTGCCAGCAGTGACGCCTCAGGGGAGGAGACCCAGTACTTC.

The chain carries TRBV4-2 and TRBJ2-3, with TRBD2 matching 10 bases. This CDR3 region has 16 residues. J gave up 2 bases and V 3 bases, and 5 bases lay outside the gene matches. Looked up from germline, CDR1 is LGHNA and CDR2 is YNFKEQ. CDR3 in DNA: TGTGCCAGCAGCCAGTCCCTAGCGGGGGCCACAGATACGCAGTATTTT. Translation gives CASSQSLAGATDTQYF.

The rearrangement links TRBV4-1 to TRBJ2-7; D not resolved. The germline V gene encodes CDR1 MGHRA and CDR2 YSYEKL. V lost 1 base and J 2 bases, leaving 6 bases between the germline ends. The CDR3 is 13 amino acids. The CDR3: CASSQGGTYEQYF. The CDR3 bases are TGCGCCAGCAGCCAAGGAGGTACCTACGAGCAGTACTTC.

This clone came up a few times. The chain carries TRBV13 and TRBJ2-7; TRBD2 aligns across 11 bases. Trimming removed 4 bases from V and 0 bases from J; junction bases left unmatched: 14. The CDR3 runs to 19 residues. CDR1 is PRHDT, CDR2 FYEKMQ, per germline (reference sequence). The DNA of the CDR3 is TGTGCCAGCAGCTCATCCGGGACTAGCGGAGCGGCAAGCTCCTACGAGCAGTACTTC. Translating gives CASSSSGTSGAASSYEQYF.

Concerning this clone: The same CDR3 is also encoded by other DNA sequences in this sample. The genes are TRBV4-1 and TRBJ2-2, with D perhaps assigned TRBD1 or TRBD2 (5 bases each). The CDR3 consists of 14 residues. The germline V and J ends were trimmed by 3 bases and 5 bases, with 10 bases remaining between them. Germline CDR1 is MGHRA and CDR2 is YSYEKL. CDR3 nucleotides: TGCGCCAGCAGCCATTTAGAGGGGACCGGGGAGCTGTTTTTT. Translated, it gives CASSHLEGTGELFF.

This rearrangement joins TRBV4-1 to TRBJ2-1; 9 bases are a match to TRBD2. This CDR3 contains 18 residues. The germline V gene encodes CDR1 MGHRA and CDR2 YSYEKL. Trimming at V came to 4 bases and at J to 2 bases, leaving 12 bases not matched to a gene. The CDR3 protein is CASSPRGNSGGTYNEQFF. The DNA for the CDR3 is TGCGCCAGCAGCCCCAGGGGGAATAGCGGGGGCACCTACAATGAGCAGTTCTTC.

Only a few counts were recorded for this clone. V and J are TRBV27 and TRBJ2-7, with D perhaps TRBD1 or TRBD2 (5 bases each). Germline assignment: CDR1 MNHEY and CDR2 SMNVEV (reference sequence). Trimming stripped 5 bases from V and 0 bases from J, with 14 bases between. The CDR3 extends over 15 amino acids. In DNA form, the CDR3 reads TGTGCCAGCAGTACCTTTAAGGGGACCTCCTACGAGCAGTACTTC. Translated: CASSTFKGTSYEQYF.

The chain employs TRBV7-9 and TRBJ2-1; possibly TRBD2 for D (5 bases). The CDR3 is made up of 17 amino acids. Germline values: CDR1 SEHNR, CDR2 FQNEAQ (reference sequence). V lost 5 bases and J 8 bases, leaving 25 bases between the germline ends. CDR3 residues: CASSERTSDGPVDEQFF. The CDR3 DNA reads as TGTGCCAGCAGCGAAAGGACTTCAGACGGACCTGTCGATGAGCAGTTCTTC.